The source of this TCR beta chain is a study of human T cells and chemical hapten exposure. The wider study: Readings were taken at 6 days from patch tests that had applied 0.01% DPC to the upper back. TCR yield per sample varied, mainly due to pooled library volumes.

About this clonotype: Its antigen remains unidentified.

Indicated time point: patch test 3, about 24 weeks after DPC sensitization. Treatment reported: therapeutic diphenylcyclopropenone sensitization with weekly scalp DPC. In germline, CDR1 is KGHSH, CDR2 LQKENI. The V gene lost 1 base and the J gene lost 7 bases, with 11 bases spanning the gap. The CDR3 is 15 residues long. Study-wide points: Among TCRs, those above 1 in 1000 frequency were unaffected by DPC sensitization.

The library tagged each cDNA molecule with unique molecular identifiers. TCRdb re-derived calls from the RACE reads in MiXCR, one entry per CDR3 protein. The repertoire has under 200,000 distinct CDR3 sequences, about 30% of them found once; the top ten carry approximately 2.3%. The receptor was isolated from a woman between 18 and 29 years old with alopecia areata. Some clones in this sample may be carry-over from other donors' samples. Sample: whole blood, taken in connection with sensitization to the hapten diphenylcyclopropenone (DPC). The rearrangement joins TRBV18 to TRBJ1-6; possibly TRBD1 for D (6 bases). The CDR3: CASSPQGDANSPLHF. DNA for the CDR3: TGTGCCAGCTCACCACAGGGGGATGCAAATTCACCCCTCCACTTT.